Reported below is one T cell receptor beta chain. The CDR3 consists of 12 residues. Germline CDR1 and CDR2: KGHSH and LQKENI. Trimming cost V 3 bases and J 6 bases; bases outside gene matches: 1. The data stem from a study of cytomegalovirus exposure and HLA in healthy donors. Primers included in the PCR were 60 Vbeta and 13 Jbeta primers. Clones were sequenced by immunoSEQ multiplex PCR, and TCRdb holds only the in-frame ones, with some missing. The sample has about 130,000 clones. The source is a man between 18 and 29 years old in good health and CMV-seronegative. Sequencing was performed on PBMCs. The V call is TRBV18, the J call TRBJ1-1; 7 bases agree with TRBD1. CDR3 nucleotides: TGTGCCAGCTCACCTGACAGGGCTGAAGCTTTCTTT. Amino acids: CASSPDRAEAFF.